This TCR beta chain is from a study of T cell repertoires in cytomegalovirus infection. General study points: Cumulative public TCR beta family frequency identified carriers of CMV plus the relevant HLA. CMV-specific HLA-C-restricted TCR beta clonotypes dominated the ex vivo response.

The CDR3 covers 17 residues. The germline CDR1 and CDR2 sequences are MNHEY and SVGEGT. Unmatched junction bases numbered 15, after V lost 7 bases and J lost 1 base. This clonotype was seen ten or more times. Its target is unknown. TCRdb re-derived calls from the reads in MiXCR, one entry per CDR3 protein. The sample yields around 320,000 distinct CDR3 sequences, more than 8% seen once. The chain has TRBV6-2 or TRBV6-3 and TRBJ1-1; 7 nucleotides match TRBD1. Sequenced input: PBMCs. This receptor was identified in a human donor in good health (CMV status not recorded). Some clones in this sample may be carry-over from other donors' samples. This CDR3 is CASTRDRAQGSNTEAFF. The CDR3 DNA follows: TGTGCCAGCACCCGAGACAGGGCACAGGGGTCGAACACTGAAGCTTTCTTT.